Presented here are 10 T cell receptor beta chains from one specimen sequenced in a study of HIV-infected patients and healthy controls. All unsorted peripheral T cells were captured because whole blood was used without fractionation. cDNA was made from 500 ng RNA using alpha and beta constant primers. Using multiplexing indices, alpha and beta chain libraries were generated apart by chain-specific third strand synthesis. Via MiXCR, TCRdb re-called the 5' RACE reads, giving one row per CDR3 protein. The sample lists nearly 25,000 distinct CDR3 sequences, roughly 8.7% seen once, with approximately 4% in the top ten. What was sequenced was blood. Receptors were obtained from an adult in good health.

This clonotype was recorded a few times. The chain recombines TRBV7-2 with TRBJ1-1, with TRBD1 as a possible D gene (6 bases). This CDR3 is built from 15 residues. V dropped 2 bases and J dropped 0 bases, with 10 bases sitting between them. The germline V gene has CDR1 SGHTA and CDR2 FQGNSA. The CDR3 nucleotides read TGTGCCAGCAGCTTAAGACAGGCCATGAACACTGAAGCTTTCTTT. Translated: CASSLRQAMNTEAFF.

This clonotype showed up many times. Sequence at one end of the junction differs from germline and may be a read error. This chain links TRBV7-7 with TRBJ1-1; perhaps TRBD1 as D (6 bases). The CDR3 consists of 13 residues. Germline loops: CDR1 SSHAT, CDR2 FNYEAQ (reference sequence). CDR3 residues: CASSLDRTTEAFF. Here the CDR3 DNA reads TGTGCTAGCAGCTTAGACAGGACGACTGAAGCTTTCTTT. The full variable domain, with the rest looked up from reference TRBV7-7 and TRBJ1-1, is GAGVSQSPRYKVTKRGQDVTLRCDPISSHATLYWYQQALGQGPEFLTYFNYEAQPDKSGLPSDRFSAERPEGSISTLTIQRTEQRDSAMYRCASSLDRTTEAFFGQGTRLTVV.

This clonotype is medium-sized (0.01 to 0.1%). The J gene is TRBJ1-1, the V gene TRBV7-3, with D perhaps TRBD1 (6 bases). CDR1 is SGHTA and CDR2 is FQGTGA in the germline V gene. The CDR3 is 13 amino acids. The V end lost 2 bases, the J end lost 11 bases, and 15 bases lay between the germline ends. The CDR3 nucleotides read TGTGCCAGCAGCTTATCGGGGGGCAGCTTCGCTTTCTTT. It yields the protein CASSLSGGSFAFF. Full variable domain (rest looked up from reference TRBV7-3 and TRBJ1-1): GAGVSQTPSNKVTEKGKYVELRCDPISGHTALYWYRQSLGQGPEFLIYFQGTGAADDSGLPNDRFFAVRPEGSVSTLKIQRTERGDSAVYLCASSLSGGSFAFFGQGTRLTVV.

At least ten counts were recorded for this clonotype. The chain is built from TRBV2 and TRBJ2-1; 10 nucleotides line up with TRBD2. This CDR3 has 14 amino acids. From germline, CDR1 is SNHLY and CDR2 FYNNEI. V shed 6 bases and J 8 bases; nucleotides not matched to a gene: 7. The CDR3 reads CASRRLAGADEQFF. As DNA, the CDR3 is TGTGCCAGCAGAAGGCTAGCGGGGGCCGATGAGCAGTTCTTC.

The chain uses TRBV25-1 and TRBJ2-7; D is ambiguous. CDR3 length: 12 amino acids. Germline CDR1 is MGHDK and CDR2 is SYGVNS. V was cut by 4 bases and J by 0 bases, with 4 bases left in between. CDR3 DNA sequence: TGTGCCAGCAGTGGACCCTCCTACGAGCAGTACTTC. Translation gives CASSGPSYEQYF.

This clonotype was detected ten times or more. The rearrangement uses TRBV28 and TRBJ1-1; D gene uncertain. Germline values: CDR1 MDHEN, CDR2 SYDVKM. Trimming shortened V by 5 bases and J by 4 bases, and 8 bases separated the two germline ends. This CDR3 is built from 12 residues. Here the CDR3 DNA reads TGTGCCAGCAGTGTTATGGGCACTGAAGCTTTCTTT. This translates into CASSVMGTEAFF.

V usage is TRBV7-9 and J usage is TRBJ2-7; a possible D gene is TRBD2 (6 bases). V was shortened by 8 bases and J by 0 bases, with 20 bases between the two germline ends. This CDR3 spans 16 amino acids. In germline, CDR1 is SEHNR, CDR2 FQNEAQ (reference sequence). CDR3 amino acids: CASAPPLGGTSYEQYF. Here the CDR3 DNA reads TGTGCCAGCGCCCCCCCTCTGGGGGGTACCTCCTACGAGCAGTACTTC. Variable domain in full (rest from reference TRBV7-9 and TRBJ2-7): DTGVSQNPRHKITKRGQNVTFRCDPISEHNRLYWYRQTLGQGPEFLTYFQNEAQLEKSRLLSDRFSAERPKGSFSTLEIQRTEQGDSAMYLCASAPPLGGTSYEQYFGPGTRLTVT.

This clonotype occurred many times. V usage is TRBV27 and J usage is TRBJ2-3; no definite D call. Germline CDR1 MNHEY, CDR2 SMNVEV (reference sequence). The CDR3 consists of 14 residues. Trimming cost V 2 bases and J 0 bases, with 6 bases left between them. CDR3 in amino acids: CASSLGVSTDTQYF. CDR3 coding DNA: TGTGCCAGCAGTTTAGGGGTGAGCACAGATACGCAGTATTTT.

This clonotype was seen only a few times. The rearrangement links TRBV7-9 to TRBJ1-4; D gene unclear. The CDR3 has 14 amino acids. Germline-derived CDR1 and CDR2 are SEHNR and FQNEAQ (reference sequence). Trimming left V 0 bases short and J 8 bases short, with 10 bases between. The CDR3 bases are TGTGCCAGCAGCTTAGCGTTTACGGGCGAAAAACTGTTTTTT. Its translation: CASSLAFTGEKLFF.

This clonotype was counted many times. This chain connects TRBV6-2 or TRBV6-3 to TRBJ2-1; 10 bases agree with TRBD2. The junction had 10 bases not matched to a gene; V was cut back by 4 bases and J by 7 bases. CDR1 MNHEY and CDR2 SVGEGT come from the germline V gene. This CDR3 is 16 amino acids long. This CDR3 is CASSSPGLALRNEQFF. The CDR3 DNA reads TGTGCCAGCAGTTCCCCGGGACTAGCGTTGAGAAATGAGCAGTTCTTC.